Below, 25 T cell receptor beta chains from the same sample are listed, as sequenced in a study of cytomegalovirus exposure and HLA in healthy donors. Repertoires were generated with immunoSEQ multiplex PCR, while TCRdb's copy carries only in-frame clones and drops some. This table has about 360,000 clones, roughly 85% appearing once. The sequenced sample consisted of PBMCs. Receptors originate from a woman aged 18-30 years in good health and CMV-seronegative.

V gene TRBV7-9 combines with J gene TRBJ1-5; maybe TRBD1 (5 bases). The CDR3 spans 12 residues. The germline CDR1 and CDR2 sequences are SEHNR and FQNEAQ (reference sequence). DNA of the CDR3: TGTGCTTTGGGGCAGGGAGGTCAGCCCCAGCATTTT. This encodes CALGQGGQPQHF.

This clone appeared a single time. The J gene is TRBJ2-1, the V gene TRBV2, with a possible D match to TRBD2 (5 bases). The CDR3 length is 14 residues. Trimming took off 4 bases at V and 4 bases at J, with 11 bases between the two ends. Looked up from germline, CDR1 is SNHLY and CDR2 is FYNNEI. Written as DNA, the CDR3 is TGTGCCAGCAGTGCCCTAAGAGGGTACAATGAGCAGTTCTTC. It translates to CASSALRGYNEQFF.

The rearrangement links TRBV29-1 to TRBJ2-3; D is possibly TRBD1 (5 bases). The CDR3 contains 15 residues. Per the germline V gene, CDR1 is SQVTM and CDR2 is ANQGSEA. With 4 bases removed from V and 3 bases from J, the gap between germline ends came to 17 bases. This CDR3 is CSVVNLVGVTDTQYF. The CDR3 DNA sequence: TGCAGCGTTGTTAACCTAGTAGGGGTTACAGATACGCAGTATTTT.

The chain carries TRBV4-1 and TRBJ2-7, with TRBD2 matching over 11 bases. With V trimmed by 2 bases and J by 2 bases, 2 bases remained unmatched. CDR1 and CDR2 from the germline V gene are MGHRA and YSYEKL. CDR3 length equals 15 residues. The chain's CDR3 is CASSQFSGGAYEQYF. For the CDR3, the DNA is TGCGCCAGCAGCCAATTTAGCGGGGGGGCCTACGAGCAGTACTTC.

This chain's CDR3 is CASSLGYGLAGDEQFF. The DNA for the CDR3 is TGTGCCAGCAGCTTGGGATACGGACTAGCGGGAGATGAGCAGTTCTTC. V is TRBV11-2 and J is TRBJ2-1; 13 bases are shared with TRBD2. V was pared by 3 bases and J by 8 bases, with 7 bases of the junction left unmatched. The length of the CDR3 is 16 residues. Per the germline V gene, CDR1 is SGHAT and CDR2 is FQNNGV.

This chain uses TRBV2 with TRBJ2-3, with D perhaps TRBD1 (6 bases). The CDR3 has 14 amino acids. Germline V gives CDR1 SNHLY, CDR2 FYNNEI. Trimming stripped 2 bases from V and 3 bases from J, with 9 bases between. The CDR3 protein is CASSERQGTDTQYF. The DNA for the CDR3 is TGTGCCAGCAGTGAAAGGCAGGGGACAGATACGCAGTATTTT.

The genes are TRBV11-2 and TRBJ1-1; a possible D gene is TRBD1 (5 bases). There are 15 residues in the CDR3. Deletions cut 5 bases from V and 0 bases from J, with 13 bases between. In germline, CDR1 is SGHAT, CDR2 FQNNGV. The CDR3 spells CASSPGRWMNTEAFF. In DNA, the CDR3 is TGTGCCAGCAGCCCAGGGCGCTGGATGAACACTGAAGCTTTCTTT.

The chain employs TRBV6-5 and TRBJ2-5; 9 bases agree with TRBD1. The trim removed 4 bases at V and 2 bases at J, leaving 5 bases unmatched. CDR1 and CDR2 (germline): MNHEY, SVGAGI. This CDR3 has 15 amino acids. For the CDR3, the DNA is TGTGCCAGCAGTTTGACAGGGGGAAGGCAAGAGACCCAGTACTTC. Its translation: CASSLTGGRQETQYF.

On this clone: In the same sample, other DNA sequences code for this CDR3. This chain uses TRBV30 with TRBJ2-5, with a possible D match to TRBD2 (6 bases). CDR3 length: 14 residues. Per germline, CDR1 GTSNPN and CDR2 SVGIG (reference sequence). V was trimmed by 0 bases and J by 5 bases, leaving 13 bases between them. CDR3 in DNA: TGTGCCTGGAGTGTAACCAGCGGAGGGGAGACCCAGTACTTC. Residues: CAWSVTSGGETQYF.

In this sample, this clone turned up once. The V and J genes are TRBV18 and TRBJ2-1; TRBD1 agrees at 9 bases. CDR1 and CDR2 from the germline V gene are KGHSH and LQKENI. The CDR3 runs 17 residues. Germline trimming cut 2 bases from V and 7 bases from J; bases unmatched to any gene: 12. CDR3 in amino acids: CASSPRWGTGNLNEQFF. Written as DNA, the CDR3 is TGTGCCAGCTCACCAAGGTGGGGGACAGGGAATCTTAATGAGCAGTTCTTC.

The chain joins TRBV27 to TRBJ2-1; TRBD2 matches 8 bases. CDR3 length equals 17 residues. V lost 7 bases, J lost 2 bases, and 13 bases stayed unmatched. CDR1 and CDR2 from the germline V gene are MNHEY and SMNVEV (reference sequence). CDR3 region: CASIPSGGIGAYNEQFF. The DNA for the CDR3 is TGTGCCAGCATCCCCTCGGGGGGGATAGGCGCCTACAATGAGCAGTTCTTC.

The chain joins TRBV7-8 to TRBJ2-5; 10 bases match TRBD1. Losses at the gene ends were 5 bases for V and 1 base for J; bases not matched to a gene: 4. CDR3 length: 15 residues. The germline V gene has CDR1 SGHVS and CDR2 FQNEAQ. This CDR3 is CASSQGQGLQETQYF. The CDR3 coding sequence is TGTGCCAGCAGCCAGGGACAGGGGCTCCAAGAGACCCAGTACTTC.

This chain joins TRBV27 and TRBJ2-2, with 7 bases matching TRBD1. V trimming: 7 bases; J trimming: 5 bases; junction bases outside the gene matches: 10. CDR3 length equals 15 residues. CDR1 is MNHEY, CDR2 SMNVEV, per germline (reference sequence). CDR3 DNA: TGTGCCAGCATGGGTATCGGGACAGTTACCGGGGAGCTGTTTTTT. Translated: CASMGIGTVTGELFF.

The chain joins TRBV28 to TRBJ2-7; TRBD2 agrees at 10 bases. The V gene's germline CDR1 is MDHEN and CDR2 SYDVKM. The CDR3 loop spans 16 amino acids. The trim removed 2 bases at V and 4 bases at J, leaving 8 bases unmatched. The CDR3 protein is CASSLTSGAVGYEQYF. CDR3 nucleotides: TGTGCCAGCAGTTTAACTAGCGGGGCAGTTGGATACGAGCAGTACTTC.

The V and J genes are TRBV7-2 and TRBJ1-1, with 9 nucleotides matching TRBD1. CDR1 and CDR2 from the germline V gene are SGHTA and FQGNSA. V shed 5 bases, J shed 4 bases, and the junction held 2 bases outside the gene matches. This CDR3 region has 13 residues. The CDR3 loop is CASSPGQGTEAFF. The CDR3 nucleotides are TGTGCCAGCAGCCCGGGACAGGGCACTGAAGCTTTCTTT.

The V gene is TRBV10-1, the J gene TRBJ1-5, with TRBD1 identical over 9 bases. CDR3 length equals 14 residues. Per the germline V gene, CDR1 is WNHNN and CDR2 is SYGVQD (reference sequence). V lost 6 bases and J lost 5; bases outside the gene matches: 5. CDR3 sequence (DNA): TGCGCCAGCAGGGGGAGGACAGGGGATCAGCCCCAGCATTTT. This sequence encodes CASRGRTGDQPQHF.

V usage is TRBV27 and J usage is TRBJ2-3; the match to TRBD2 covers 7 bases. The V gene end was trimmed by 6 bases and the J gene end by 1 base; junction bases not matched to a gene: 10. The germline gives CDR1 MNHEY, CDR2 SMNVEV (reference sequence). The CDR3 extends over 16 amino acids. The CDR3 region is CASSPFAGEGTDTQYF. The CDR3, as DNA: TGTGCCAGCAGCCCTTTTGCGGGAGAGGGCACAGATACGCAGTATTTT.

The V and J genes are TRBV9 and TRBJ2-3; D perhaps matches TRBD2 (5 bases). Germline lookup yields CDR1 SGDLS and CDR2 YYNGEE. The CDR3 runs 14 residues. Trimming cost V 4 bases and J 5 bases, with 14 bases left between them. The CDR3 region is CASSPIPSGDTQYF. Here the CDR3 DNA reads TGTGCCAGCAGCCCAATACCGAGCGGAGATACGCAGTATTTT.

The CDR3 bases are TGTGCCAGCAGCCGCGTGGGGGGGCGAGGGACTGAAGCTTTCTTT. Encoded protein: CASSRVGGRGTEAFF. The J gene is TRBJ1-1, the V gene TRBV7-6; the D gene is possibly TRBD1 (6 bases). This CDR3 region has 15 residues. Germline loops: CDR1 SGHVS, CDR2 FNYEAQ. V dropped 5 bases and J dropped 5 bases, with 18 bases sitting between them. Supplemented by reference TRBV7-6 and TRBJ1-1, the full variable domain reads GAGVSQSPRYKVTKRGQDVALRCDPISGHVSLYWYRQALGQGPEFLTYFNYEAQQDKSGLPNDRFSAERPEGSISTLTIQRTEQRDSAMYRCASSRVGGRGTEAFFGQGTRLTVV.

This chain connects TRBV5-6 to TRBJ2-4; D unclear. V was shortened by 3 bases and J by 0 bases, with 7 bases between the two germline ends. Per the germline V gene, CDR1 is SGHDT and CDR2 is YYEEEE. This CDR3 spans 14 amino acids. CDR3 residues: CASSSRVAKNIQYF. The CDR3 coding sequence is TGTGCCAGCAGCTCCCGTGTAGCCAAAAACATTCAGTACTTC.

This chain joins TRBV5-6 and TRBJ1-2; a possible D gene is TRBD1 (6 bases). Trimming cost V 2 bases and J 0 bases, with 11 bases left between them. This CDR3 has 15 amino acids. Germline V gene sequence: CDR1 SGHDT, CDR2 YYEEEE. CDR3 in amino acids: CASSLRQVSNYGYTF. The CDR3 coding sequence is TGTGCCAGCAGCTTAAGACAGGTGTCTAACTATGGCTACACCTTC.

The chain uses TRBV27 and TRBJ2-2; D remains unclear. Germline loops: CDR1 MNHEY, CDR2 SMNVEV (reference sequence). The CDR3 totals 13 residues. With 8 bases removed from V and 4 bases from J, the gap between germline ends came to 11 bases. The CDR3 DNA sequence: TGTGCCAGCTCCCCGGGTCCCACCGGGGAGCTGTTTTTT. Translating it yields CASSPGPTGELFF.

The V and J genes are TRBV7-2 and TRBJ1-5; D gene unclear. Trimming took 3 bases from V and 1 from J, leaving 10 bases between them. CDR1 SGHTA and CDR2 FQGNSA come from the germline V gene. This CDR3 region has 15 residues. The DNA for the CDR3 is TGTGCCAGCAGCTTTGATGCGGGGAGCAATCAGCCCCAGCATTTT. Protein product: CASSFDAGSNQPQHF.

A word on this clone: The sample contains more than one DNA sequence encoding this CDR3. The chain has TRBV20-1 and TRBJ2-1; D unclear. The CDR3 runs 11 residues. V shed 0 bases and J shed 8 bases, with 5 bases lying between them. The germline gives CDR1 DFQATT, CDR2 SNEGSKA (reference sequence). The CDR3 DNA reads TGCAGTGCTAGAGATCAATATGAGCAGTTCTTC. This translates into CSARDQYEQFF.

The chain recombines TRBV27 with TRBJ2-1; D gene unclear. From germline, CDR1 is MNHEY and CDR2 SMNVEV (reference sequence). V gave up 2 bases and J gave up 8 bases, with 10 bases separating them. The CDR3 has 13 amino acids. The CDR3 sequence is CASSLRHADEQFF. Here the CDR3 DNA reads TGTGCCAGCAGTTTAAGACACGCCGATGAGCAGTTCTTC.